These 2 T cell receptor beta chains share one sample of origin, sequenced in a study of blood T cell repertoires in COVID-19. Sequencing used immunoSEQ multiplex PCR; TCRdb keeps in-frame clones, though not all of them. The sample holds approximately 250,000 clones, around nine tenths seen once. Sequences were obtained from PBMCs or T cells enriched from blood (not recorded which). These receptors were collected from a woman aged 60-75 years in a cohort exposed to, infected with or recovered from COVID-19 (not recorded which).

This sequence joins TRBV6-5 and TRBJ1-5, with a weak D call TRBD1 (6 bases). In germline, CDR1 is MNHEY, CDR2 SVGAGI. This CDR3 has 15 residues. Trimming removed 6 bases at V and 2 bases at J, with 14 bases between. CDR3 nucleotide sequence: TGTGCCAGCAGATTTACAGGGTCAGGCAATCAGCCCCAGCATTTT. Its protein product is CASRFTGSGNQPQHF.

The rearrangement joins TRBV19 to TRBJ1-1; 7 bases are shared with TRBD1. The CDR3 contains 15 residues. With V trimmed by 2 bases and J by 1 base, 4 bases remained unmatched. Looked up from germline, CDR1 is LNHDA and CDR2 is SQIVND (reference sequence). CDR3 loop: CASSIMGTANTEAFF. The CDR3 DNA reads TGTGCCAGTAGTATAATGGGGACAGCGAACACTGAAGCTTTCTTT.